These 21 T cell receptor beta chains were sequenced from one sample in a study of T cell changes during pregnancy in multiple sclerosis. Data came from immunoSEQ multiplex PCR; TCRdb stores just in-frame clones and leaves some out. Altogether tens of thousands of clones are present, under 90% being singletons, with the ten largest covering more than 8%. Sequences were derived from peripheral blood, sampled after pregnancy. These receptors all stem from a female donor in good health, enrolled as a control in a pregnancy study.

V and J are TRBV11-2 and TRBJ2-7, with D perhaps TRBD2 (6 bases). V lost 5 bases to trimming and J lost 7 bases, with 18 bases between them. This CDR3 contains 14 residues. Germline V gene sequence: CDR1 SGHAT, CDR2 FQNNGV. The CDR3 spells CASSLEGRMWEQYF. The CDR3 DNA reads as TGTGCCAGCAGCCTGGAGGGGCGAATGTGGGAGCAGTACTTC.

The V and J genes are TRBV20-1 and TRBJ1-2, with D perhaps TRBD1 (6 bases). The V end lost 7 bases, the J end lost 4 bases, and 10 bases lay between the germline ends. Germline CDR1 DFQATT, CDR2 SNEGSKA (reference sequence). This CDR3 contains 11 residues. The DNA for the CDR3 is TGCAGTGGTACAGGGTCCTATGGCTACACCTTC. It translates to CSGTGSYGYTF.

The V and J genes are TRBV27 and TRBJ2-7; 7 nucleotides agree with TRBD1. CDR3 length equals 14 residues. The V gene's germline CDR1 is MNHEY and CDR2 SMNVEV (reference sequence). V lost 3 bases, J lost 2 bases, and 4 bases stayed unmatched. CDR3 protein: CASSFTGAPYEQYF. CDR3 DNA: TGTGCCAGCAGTTTTACAGGGGCCCCCTACGAGCAGTACTTC.

The rearrangement uses TRBV5-1 and TRBJ2-7; D may be TRBD1 (6 bases). The CDR3 is 13 residues long. The V gene's germline CDR1 is SGHRS and CDR2 YFSETQ. V lost 3 bases, J lost 3 bases, and 10 bases lay in between. The CDR3 protein is CASSYDRYYEQYF. CDR3 DNA sequence: TGCGCCAGCAGCTACGACAGGTACTACGAGCAGTACTTC.

This sequence joins TRBV7-2 and TRBJ1-2; 7 bases are a match to TRBD1. The junction had 8 bases not matched to a gene; V was cut back by 4 bases and J by 6 bases. CDR1 is SGHTA, CDR2 FQGNSA, per germline. The CDR3 has 14 residues. The CDR3 sequence is CASSYRGPVDGYTF. CDR3 sequence (DNA): TGTGCCAGCAGCTATAGGGGGCCGGTCGATGGCTACACCTTC.

The DNA for the CDR3 is TGCAGCGTTGCCCGACCGGGAGGCCCACAAGAGACCCAGTACTTC. The encoded protein is CSVARPGGPQETQYF. This chain links TRBV29-1 with TRBJ2-5, with TRBD2 matching 7 bases. V shed 4 bases, J shed 2 bases, and the junction held 10 bases outside the gene matches. In germline, CDR1 is SQVTM, CDR2 ANQGSEA. The CDR3 is 15 amino acids.

The V gene is TRBV12-2, the J gene TRBJ2-7; TRBD2 reflects the table's D call only, with no check against the DNA. TRBV12-2 is noted as a pseudogene. This CDR3 is 20 amino acids long. The CDR3 DNA is TGTGCAAGTCGCTTAGATCGTGGTTGGGGACTAGCGGGAGTCCCCCTCGAGCAGTACTTC. It specifies CASRLDRGWGLAGVPLEQYF.

CDR3 sequence (DNA): TGTGCCAGCAGCCAAGGGACTAGCGGCTACGAGCAGTACTTC. Translating gives CASSQGTSGYEQYF. The V gene is TRBV4-2, the J gene TRBJ2-7; 10 nucleotides match TRBD2. Germline lookup yields CDR1 LGHNA and CDR2 YNFKEQ. CDR3 length: 14 residues. With 1 base clipped from V and 3 bases from J, the junction kept 0 bases outside the gene matches.

CDR3 nucleotides: TGTGCCAGCAGCACGGGACAGGGGGGCACCGGGGAGCTGTTTTTT. Translation gives CASSTGQGGTGELFF. V and J are TRBV11-3 and TRBJ2-2; 11 nucleotides align to TRBD1. V lost 5 bases, J lost 4 bases, and 3 bases stayed unmatched. CDR1 and CDR2 from the germline V gene are SGHNT and YENEEA. This CDR3 contains 15 residues.

This rearrangement joins TRBV4-3 to TRBJ2-2; 11 nucleotides match TRBD2. CDR1 LGHNA and CDR2 YSLEER come from the germline V gene. This CDR3 has 16 amino acids. After removal of 0 bases from V and 4 bases from J, the junction contained 1 base not matched to a gene. CDR3 sequence: CASSQDGTSGTGELFF. CDR3 nucleotides: TGCGCCAGCAGCCAAGACGGGACTAGCGGCACCGGGGAGCTGTTTTTT.

The chain employs TRBV27 and TRBJ2-7; maybe TRBD2 (5 bases). Deletions cut 7 bases from V and 5 bases from J, with 12 bases between. This CDR3 is 12 amino acids long. Germline CDR1 is MNHEY and CDR2 is SMNVEV (reference sequence). For the CDR3, the DNA is TGTGCCAGCAAAGTTGCGGGTCACGAGCAGTACTTC. As protein: CASKVAGHEQYF.

J is TRBJ1-2 and V is TRBV7-8, with D unclear. Germline assignment: CDR1 SGHVS and CDR2 FQNEAQ. This CDR3 has 12 amino acids. The V end was cut by 5 bases, the J end by 6 bases, with 10 bases between. DNA for the CDR3: TGTGCCAGCAGCCGTGCGGGGAATGGCTACACCTTC. Amino acids: CASSRAGNGYTF.

The chain links TRBV19 to TRBJ2-1; 9 bases agree with TRBD2. The germline V gene has CDR1 LNHDA and CDR2 SQIVND (reference sequence). V was clipped by 4 bases and J by 7 bases; unmatched bases: 14. This CDR3 region has 17 residues. CDR3 in DNA: TGTGCCAGTAGTAGCCCCCGGGGCGGGAGGGCCAGAAATGAGCAGTTCTTC. Amino acids: CASSSPRGGRARNEQFF.

The V gene is TRBV29-1, the J gene TRBJ2-3; 7 bases map to TRBD2. This CDR3 is built from 15 residues. Germline V gene lookup returns CDR1 SQVTM and CDR2 ANQGSEA. Unmatched junction bases numbered 10, after V lost 7 bases and J lost 0 bases. In DNA, the CDR3 is TGCAGCGGGAAAGGGACTACCCTTAGCACAGATACGCAGTATTTT. Translated, it gives CSGKGTTLSTDTQYF.

V gene TRBV5-5 combines with J gene TRBJ2-7, with 8 bases identical to TRBD2. CDR3 length: 15 residues. The germline gives CDR1 SGHKS, CDR2 YYEKEE (reference sequence). J lost 1 base, V lost 0 bases, and 3 bases had no gene match. The CDR3: CASSLASGSSYEQYF. The DNA for the CDR3 is TGTGCCAGCAGCTTGGCTAGCGGGTCTTCCTACGAGCAGTACTTC. Full variable domain (rest looked up from reference TRBV5-5 and TRBJ2-7): DAGVTQSPTHLIKTRGQQVTLRCSPISGHKSVSWYQQVLGQGPQFIFQYYEKEERGRGNFPDRFSARQFPNYSSELNVNALLLGDSALYLCASSLASGSSYEQYFGPGTRLTVT.

The rearrangement joins TRBV11-3 to TRBJ2-7; the D gene is possibly TRBD1 (5 bases). Per germline, CDR1 SGHNT and CDR2 YENEEA. The CDR3 sequence is 13 residues long. Trimming took 5 bases from V and 5 from J, leaving 13 bases between them. This chain's CDR3 is CASSRQRRDEQYF. The CDR3 DNA is TGTGCCAGCAGCCGACAGCGACGGGACGAGCAGTACTTC.

This CDR3 is CASSIAGGRIDEQFF. CDR3 coding DNA: TGTGCCAGTAGTATAGCCGGCGGGAGGATAGATGAGCAGTTCTTC. V is TRBV19 and J is TRBJ2-1; TRBD2 aligns across 8 bases. The junction had 7 bases not matched to a gene; V was cut back by 1 base and J by 8 bases. This CDR3 is 15 amino acids long. The germline CDR1 and CDR2 sequences are LNHDA and SQIVND (reference sequence). Variable domain in full (rest from reference TRBV19 and TRBJ2-1): DGGITQSPKYLFRKEGQNVTLSCEQNLNHDAMYWYRQDPGQGLRLIYYSQIVNDFQKGDIAEGYSVSREKKESFPLTVTSAQKNPTAFYLCASSIAGGRIDEQFFGPGTRLTVL.

V gene TRBV9 combines with J gene TRBJ2-7; 9 nucleotides align to TRBD1. The germline gives CDR1 SGDLS, CDR2 YYNGEE. CDR3 length: 16 residues. The ends lost 0 bases at V and 7 bases at J; junction bases unmatched: 11. CDR3 sequence (DNA): TGTGCCAGCAGCGTAGCACCGGGACAGGGTTTAGAAGAGCAGTACTTC. This codes for CASSVAPGQGLEEQYF.

The chain joins TRBV7-2 to TRBJ1-2; TRBD1 matches 7 bases. Germline assignment: CDR1 SGHTA and CDR2 FQGNSA. V lost 4 bases and J lost 2; bases outside the gene matches: 10. The CDR3 is 16 amino acids. CDR3 sequence reads: CASSSGDSKINYGYTF. The CDR3 coding sequence is TGTGCCAGCAGCTCGGGGGACAGTAAAATAAACTATGGCTACACCTTC.

The gene calls are TRBV30 and TRBJ2-7; 8 bases line up with TRBD1. This CDR3 has 17 amino acids. Per the germline V gene, CDR1 is GTSNPN and CDR2 is SVGIG (reference sequence). Trimming cost V 3 bases and J 5 bases; bases outside gene matches: 18. In DNA form, the CDR3 reads TGTGCCTGGAGACACTGGGCAGGGGGCTTTGTAATCGACGAGCAGTACTTC. This translates into CAWRHWAGGFVIDEQYF. The variable domain in full, with the rest retrieved from reference TRBV30 and TRBJ2-7, is SQTIHQWPATLVQPVGSPLSLECTVEGTSNPNLYWYRQAAGRGLQLLFYSVGIGQISSEVPQNLSASRPQDRQFILSSKKLLLSDSGFYLCAWRHWAGGFVIDEQYFGPGTRLTVT.

This clone appeared a single time. The rearrangement joins TRBV6-5 to TRBJ2-5; 8 nucleotides agree with TRBD1. Per germline, CDR1 MNHEY and CDR2 SVGAGI. V lost 5 bases to trimming and J lost 1 base; unmatched junction nucleotides: 3. This CDR3 has 14 residues. CDR3 DNA: TGTGCCAGCAGTCCGACAGGGGTCCAAGAGACCCAGTACTTC. This encodes CASSPTGVQETQYF.